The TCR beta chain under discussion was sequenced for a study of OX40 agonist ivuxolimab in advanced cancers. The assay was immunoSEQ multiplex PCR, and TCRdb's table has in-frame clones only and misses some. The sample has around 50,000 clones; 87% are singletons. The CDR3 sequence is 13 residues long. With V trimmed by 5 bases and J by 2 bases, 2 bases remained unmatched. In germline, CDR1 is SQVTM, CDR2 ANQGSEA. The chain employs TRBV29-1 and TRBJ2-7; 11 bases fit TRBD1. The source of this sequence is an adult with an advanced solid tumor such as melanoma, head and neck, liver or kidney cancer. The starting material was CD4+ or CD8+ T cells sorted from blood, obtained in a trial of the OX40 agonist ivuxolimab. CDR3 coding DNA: TGCAGCGTTCCGGGACAGGGGGCCTACGAGCAGTACTTC. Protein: CSVPGQGAYEQYF.